This TCR beta chain was sequenced during a study of blood T cell repertoires in COVID-19. Sequencing was performed with immunoSEQ multiplex PCR; in TCRdb, only in-frame clones are kept and a portion is missing. The data contain about 180,000 clones, approximately 83% of them singletons. V lost 0 bases to trimming and J lost 7 bases, with 11 bases between them. This CDR3 comprises 14 residues. Germline CDR1 reads SGDLS; CDR2 reads YYNGEE. The material sequenced was peripheral blood. The J gene is TRBJ1-5, the V gene TRBV9; the D is unclear. This clonotype originated in a man aged 50-59 years with active or convalescent COVID-19. For the CDR3, the DNA is TGTGCCAGCAGCGTAGGCGGAGTTGGGCAGCCCCAGCATTTT. Amino acid sequence: CASSVGGVGQPQHF.